Listed below are T cell receptor beta chains from one sample, sequenced in a study of post-analysis software for immune sequencing data. TCRdb reanalysed the PCR reads using MiXCR and keeps one entry per CDR3 protein. The table includes hundreds of thousands of distinct CDR3 sequences, roughly two fifths detected once. The material sequenced was blood. The receptor source for this set is a girl aged 5 to 17 with multiple sclerosis. Both conserved end residues are part of each CDR3. The D gene is left open where the match is weak. Where a row states a size, it is once, few, many or the class of an expanded clone; other rows omit it.

v_gene: TRBV15
abundance: many
j_gene: TRBJ1-4
d_gene: NA
CDR3aa: CATSRDRGPNEKLFF
CDR3nt: TGTGCCACCAGCAGAGATAGAGGCCCTAATGAAAAACTGTTTTTT

v_gene: TRBV20-1
abundance: NA
j_gene: TRBJ2-1
d_gene: NA
CDR3aa: CSAHERYSYNEQFF
CDR3nt: TGCAGTGCGCATGAGCGGTACTCCTACAATGAGCAGTTCTTC

v_gene: TRBV6-4
abundance: NA
j_gene: TRBJ2-3
d_gene: TRBD2
CDR3aa: CASSEPGTSGIGDTQYF
CDR3nt: TGTGCCAGCAGTGAGCCCGGGACTAGCGGTATAGGAGATACGCAGTATTTT

v_gene: TRBV5-5
abundance: NA
j_gene: TRBJ2-3
d_gene: TRBD2
CDR3aa: CASRSPGGKATQYF
CDR3nt: TGTGCCAGCCGTTCTCCGGGGGGGAAGGCTACGCAGTATTTT

v_gene: TRBV20-1
abundance: few
j_gene: TRBJ1-1
d_gene: NA
CDR3aa: CSARVGGVDTEAFF
CDR3nt: TGCAGTGCTAGAGTTGGAGGGGTCGACACTGAAGCTTTCTTT

v_gene: TRBV11-1
abundance: NA
j_gene: TRBJ2-1
d_gene: TRBD2
CDR3aa: CASSSLAGGVLGNEQFF
CDR3nt: TGTGCCAGCAGCTCACTAGCGGGAGGTGTGTTGGGCAATGAGCAGTTCTTC

v_gene: TRBV7-9
abundance: NA
j_gene: TRBJ2-7
d_gene: NA
CDR3aa: CASSLGAGTRNPRREQYF
CDR3nt: TGTGCCAGCAGCTTAGGCGCAGGGACGCGGAATCCTCGGCGGGAGCAGTACTTC

v_gene: TRBV13
abundance: NA
j_gene: TRBJ1-1
d_gene: NA
CDR3aa: CASSFGQDEAFF
CDR3nt: TGTGCCAGCAGCTTCGGGCAGGACGAAGCTTTCTTT

v_gene: TRBV6-2/TRBV6-3
abundance: NA
j_gene: TRBJ2-7
d_gene: NA
CDR3aa: CASRGGGVEFGEQYF
CDR3nt: TGTGCCAGCAGGGGTGGGGGAGTGGAGTTTGGTGAGCAGTACTTC

v_gene: TRBV5-1
abundance: NA
j_gene: TRBJ2-3
d_gene: NA
CDR3aa: CASRPSATDTQYF
CDR3nt: TGCGCCAGCAGGCCTAGTGCGACAGATACGCAGTATTTT

v_gene: TRBV12-3/TRBV12-4
abundance: NA
j_gene: TRBJ2-5
d_gene: TRBD2
CDR3aa: CASSLSTTSGSTSWGQETQYF
CDR3nt: TGTGCCAGCAGTCTGTCAACGACTAGCGGTTCAACCAGTTGGGGGCAAGAGACCCAGTACTTC

v_gene: TRBV2
abundance: NA
j_gene: TRBJ1-2
d_gene: NA
CDR3aa: CASSEGPGEFYGYTF
CDR3nt: TGTGCCAGCAGTGAAGGGCCAGGGGAATTCTATGGCTACACCTTC

v_gene: TRBV5-1
abundance: NA
j_gene: TRBJ2-3
d_gene: TRBD2
CDR3aa: CASSRRGDFTDTQYF
CDR3nt: TGCGCCAGCAGCCGGCGGGGGGACTTCACAGATACGCAGTATTTT

v_gene: TRBV12-3/TRBV12-4
abundance: NA
j_gene: TRBJ1-2
d_gene: NA
CDR3aa: CASGGGTWRDYGYTF
CDR3nt: TGTGCCAGTGGGGGCGGGACATGGAGGGACTATGGCTACACCTTC

v_gene: TRBV5-1
abundance: few
j_gene: TRBJ1-2
d_gene: TRBD1
CDR3aa: CASSLSGQEYGYTF
CDR3nt: TGCGCCAGCAGCTTATCGGGACAGGAGTATGGCTACACCTTC

v_gene: TRBV6-6
abundance: few
j_gene: TRBJ2-5
d_gene: NA
CDR3aa: CASSSGPGPKETQYF
CDR3nt: TGTGCCAGCAGTTCGGGGCCGGGGCCTAAAGAGACCCAGTACTTC

v_gene: TRBV7-2
abundance: NA
j_gene: TRBJ2-7
d_gene: TRBD1
CDR3aa: CASSLRDRIHEQYF
CDR3nt: TGTGCCAGCAGCTTACGGGACAGAATTCACGAGCAGTACTTC

v_gene: TRBV10-3
abundance: NA
j_gene: TRBJ2-3
d_gene: NA
CDR3aa: CAINPTPSTDTQYF
CDR3nt: TGTGCCATCAATCCGACCCCTAGCACAGATACGCAGTATTTT

v_gene: TRBV27
abundance: NA
j_gene: TRBJ2-5
d_gene: NA
CDR3aa: CASSPREGAEETQYF
CDR3nt: TGTGCCAGCAGTCCCAGGGAGGGGGCCGAAGAGACCCAGTACTTC

v_gene: TRBV5-1
abundance: few
j_gene: TRBJ1-1
d_gene: TRBD1
CDR3aa: CASSRQGAMNTEAFF
CDR3nt: TGCGCCAGCAGCCGACAGGGGGCAATGAACACTGAAGCTTTCTTT

v_gene: TRBV27
abundance: NA
j_gene: TRBJ2-1
d_gene: TRBD2
CDR3aa: CASTLAGAYNEQFF
CDR3nt: TGTGCCAGCACTCTAGCGGGGGCTTACAATGAGCAGTTCTTC

v_gene: TRBV5-6
abundance: once
j_gene: TRBJ2-3
d_gene: NA
CDR3aa: CASSLNQRDTQYF
CDR3nt: TGTGCCAGCAGCCTAAACCAGCGGGATACGCAGTATTTT

v_gene: TRBV14
abundance: few
j_gene: TRBJ1-2
d_gene: NA
CDR3aa: CASSQGVGGYTF
CDR3nt: TGTGCCAGCAGCCAAGGAGTTGGCGGCTACACCTTC

v_gene: TRBV20-1
abundance: NA
j_gene: TRBJ2-7
d_gene: TRBD1
CDR3aa: CSTGQGNDEQYF
CDR3nt: TGCAGTACTGGACAGGGGAATGATGAGCAGTACTTC

v_gene: TRBV2
abundance: NA
j_gene: TRBJ2-7
d_gene: TRBD1
CDR3aa: CASSGMGYRGPSYEQYF
CDR3nt: TGTGCCAGCAGTGGAATGGGATACAGGGGGCCATCCTACGAGCAGTACTTC

v_gene: TRBV7-2
abundance: many
j_gene: TRBJ1-2
d_gene: NA
CDR3aa: CASSLAGGINYGYTF
CDR3nt: TGTGCCAGCAGCTTAGCGGGAGGAATCAACTATGGCTACACCTTC

v_gene: TRBV18
abundance: few
j_gene: TRBJ2-2
d_gene: TRBD1
CDR3aa: CASSPGTGATGELFF
CDR3nt: TGTGCCAGCTCACCAGGGACAGGGGCCACCGGGGAGCTGTTTTTT

v_gene: TRBV4-1
abundance: few
j_gene: TRBJ2-1
d_gene: TRBD2
CDR3aa: CASSHPSGGSYNEQFF
CDR3nt: TGCGCCAGCAGCCACCCTAGCGGCGGCTCCTACAATGAGCAGTTCTTC